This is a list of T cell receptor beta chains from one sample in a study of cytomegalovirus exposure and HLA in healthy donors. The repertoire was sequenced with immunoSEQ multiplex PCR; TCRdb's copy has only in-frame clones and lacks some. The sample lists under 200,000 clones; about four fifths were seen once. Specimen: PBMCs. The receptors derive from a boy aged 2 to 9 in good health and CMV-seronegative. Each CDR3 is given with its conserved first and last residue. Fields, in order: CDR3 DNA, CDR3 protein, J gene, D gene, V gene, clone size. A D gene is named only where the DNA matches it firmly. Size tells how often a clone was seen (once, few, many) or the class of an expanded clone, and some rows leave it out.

TGTGCCAGCAGTAAAGCGGGAAGCTCCTACGAGCAGTACTTC | CASSKAGSSYEQYF | TRBJ2-7 | TRBD2 | TRBV27 | few
TGTGCCAGCAGTTTCTCGGGTTATGAAAAACTGTTTTTT | CASSFSGYEKLFF | TRBJ1-4 | - | TRBV27 | once
TGTGCCAGCAGCTTAGTAACTAGCGAGAATGAGCAGTTCTTC | CASSLVTSENEQFF | TRBJ2-1 | TRBD2 | TRBV7-9 | -
TGTGCCAGCAGCCTCGGACAGGGAAATGAAAAACTGTTTTTT | CASSLGQGNEKLFF | TRBJ1-4 | TRBD1 | TRBV5-6 | few
TGTGCCAGCAGCTCTGGACAGGGGGCAAGGGATGAGCAGTTCTTC | CASSSGQGARDEQFF | TRBJ2-1 | TRBD1 | TRBV7-9 | -
TGTGCCTGGGCCCTGCGTATGGCTAACTATGGCTACACCTTC | CAWALRMANYGYTF | TRBJ1-2 | - | TRBV30 | -
TGTGCCAGCAGCAAACTAGCGAGCACAGATACGCAGTATTTT | CASSKLASTDTQYF | TRBJ2-3 | TRBD2 | TRBV6-1 | -
TGTGCCAGCAGTTACGGGACAGGGACGAACACCGGGGAGCTGTTTTTT | CASSYGTGTNTGELFF | TRBJ2-2 | TRBD1 | TRBV6-5 | -
TGTGCCAGCAGCTTAGTACGGGGTAGGAATCAGCCCCAGCATTTT | CASSLVRGRNQPQHF | TRBJ1-5 | - | TRBV11-3 | -
TGTGCCAGTAGTATAGCTTCTAGCGGGAAACCTTCGTTGCAGTACTTC | CASSIASSGKPSLQYF | TRBJ2-7 | TRBD2 | TRBV19 | -
TGCGCCAGCAGCCAAGATCGGCAGGCTAACTATGGCTACACCTTC | CASSQDRQANYGYTF | TRBJ1-2 | - | TRBV4-1 | -
TGCGCCAGCAGCCACAAGACTAGCGGGAGCACAGATACGCAGTATTTT | CASSHKTSGSTDTQYF | TRBJ2-3 | TRBD2 | TRBV4-1 | -
TGTGCCTGGAGTGTGTCGAGGCCCTCGGATACGCAGTATTTT | CAWSVSRPSDTQYF | TRBJ2-3 | - | TRBV30 | -
TGTGCCAGTAGTATAGAGGGCAGGGACTACTATAGCAATCAGCCCCAGCATTTT | CASSIEGRDYYSNQPQHF | TRBJ1-5 | - | TRBV19 | -
TGTGCCAGCAGTGAAGCCCGACAGGGGGGGTATGGCTACACCTTC | CASSEARQGGYGYTF | TRBJ1-2 | TRBD1 | TRBV6-1 | few
TGTGCCAGCAGTTTCACCGGGACTAGTAGAGAGACCCAGTACTTC | CASSFTGTSRETQYF | TRBJ2-5 | TRBD2 | TRBV28 | -
TGTGCCAGCAGCCGAGCGGGAGAGGACTACAATGAGCAGTTCTTC | CASSRAGEDYNEQFF | TRBJ2-1 | TRBD2 | TRBV5-4 | -
TGTGCCAGCAGCTTATCGATAAGGGGTAAGAAGAAAAATCAGCCCCAGCATTTT | CASSLSIRGKKKNQPQHF | TRBJ1-5 | - | TRBV7-3 | -
TGTGCCAGCAGCGTTCTAGCGGGAGGAGAGTTCTTC | CASSVLAGGEFF | TRBJ2-1 | TRBD2 | TRBV2 | -
TGTGCCAGCAGCGTCCTTCCAGGGGGCCCCAACAATGAGCAGTTCTTC | CASSVLPGGPNNEQFF | TRBJ2-1 | TRBD1 | TRBV9 | -
TGCGCCAGATTGGGGGGGGCTGGAAACACCATATATTTT | CARLGGAGNTIYF | TRBJ1-3 | - | TRBV5-1 | -
TGTGCCAGCGGATCCTTAGCGCATCAGCCCCAGCATTTT | CASGSLAHQPQHF | TRBJ1-5 | - | TRBV27 | few
TGCAGCGTCGTCCAGGGATCCACTCCCTACGAGCAGTACTTC | CSVVQGSTPYEQYF | TRBJ2-7 | - | TRBV29-1 | -
TGTGCCAGCAGCTCTTCTAGCGGGAGGGCCCCCTCCTACAATGAGCAGTTCTTC | CASSSSSGRAPSYNEQFF | TRBJ2-1 | TRBD2 | TRBV7-9 | -
TGTGCCAGCAGCCGTCCCCTGACTAGCGGGAGCTACGAGCAGTACTTC | CASSRPLTSGSYEQYF | TRBJ2-7 | TRBD2 | TRBV27 | -